Listed below are T cell receptor beta chains from one sample, sequenced in a study of T cell changes during pregnancy in multiple sclerosis. Measured with immunoSEQ multiplex PCR; TCRdb has only the in-frame clones, and not every one. Of 45,000 or so clones listed, 70% to 90% are singletons. Source: CD4+ T cells from peripheral blood mononuclear cells, taken after pregnancy. The source is a female donor with multiple sclerosis, enrolled in a pregnancy study. The CDR3 runs from the conserved cysteine through the conserved F or W. D genes are given only for firm matches. Size is stated for part of the rows, as once, few or many counts, or as a class when the clone is expanded.

v_call: TRBV2; j_call: TRBJ1-5; clone_size: .; d_call: .; cdr3_aa: CASSSDISNQPQHF; cdr3_nt: TGTGCCAGCAGTTCGGACATTAGCAATCAGCCCCAGCATTTT
v_call: TRBV2; j_call: TRBJ1-2; clone_size: .; d_call: TRBD1; cdr3_aa: CASRAEGQGIYGYTF; cdr3_nt: TGTGCCAGCAGGGCCGAGGGACAGGGCATCTATGGCTACACCTTC
v_call: TRBV6-5; j_call: TRBJ2-1; clone_size: .; d_call: .; cdr3_aa: CASRRLQGDEQFF; cdr3_nt: TGTGCCAGCAGGCGACTCCAGGGCGATGAGCAGTTCTTC
v_call: TRBV7-9; j_call: TRBJ2-5; clone_size: many; d_call: TRBD1; cdr3_aa: CASSLGQGRSGTQYF; cdr3_nt: TGTGCCAGCAGCTTAGGACAGGGGAGGTCTGGGACCCAGTACTTC
v_call: TRBV19; j_call: TRBJ2-1; clone_size: .; d_call: .; cdr3_aa: CASSIQKGGNEQFF; cdr3_nt: TGTGCCAGTAGTATCCAAAAGGGAGGCAATGAGCAGTTCTTC
v_call: TRBV28; j_call: TRBJ2-3; clone_size: .; d_call: .; cdr3_aa: CASSLRWMGRTDTQYF; cdr3_nt: TGTGCCAGCAGTTTAAGATGGATGGGGAGGACAGATACGCAGTATTTT
v_call: TRBV7-2; j_call: TRBJ2-3; clone_size: .; d_call: .; cdr3_aa: CASSLTSASVDTQYF; cdr3_nt: TGTGCCAGCAGCTTAACCTCGGCGAGCGTGGATACGCAGTATTTT
v_call: TRBV10-3; j_call: TRBJ2-2; clone_size: .; d_call: .; cdr3_aa: CAIGGAGQNTGELFF; cdr3_nt: TGTGCCATCGGAGGAGCGGGACAGAACACCGGGGAGCTGTTTTTT
v_call: TRBV6-6; j_call: TRBJ2-2; clone_size: .; d_call: .; cdr3_aa: CASSQSNTLNTGELFF; cdr3_nt: TGTGCCAGCAGCCAGTCCAATACCCTGAACACCGGGGAGCTGTTTTTT
v_call: TRBV29-1; j_call: TRBJ1-4; clone_size: .; d_call: .; cdr3_aa: CSVRESTNEKLFF; cdr3_nt: TGCAGCGTTCGGGAATCAACTAATGAAAAACTGTTTTTT
v_call: TRBV28; j_call: TRBJ2-3; clone_size: few; d_call: TRBD2; cdr3_aa: CASSGGVLTDTQYF; cdr3_nt: TGTGCCAGCAGTGGGGGGGTGCTCACAGATACGCAGTATTTT
v_call: TRBV4-2; j_call: TRBJ1-5; clone_size: once; d_call: .; cdr3_aa: CASSQFRDTNQPQHF; cdr3_nt: TGTGCCAGCAGCCAATTCAGGGACACAAATCAGCCCCAGCATTTT
v_call: TRBV7-9; j_call: TRBJ2-7; clone_size: .; d_call: .; cdr3_aa: CASSLGGGTYEQYF; cdr3_nt: TGTGCCAGCAGCTTAGGAGGGGGAACCTACGAGCAGTACTTC
v_call: TRBV19; j_call: TRBJ1-2; clone_size: once; d_call: .; cdr3_aa: CASSIGGSLNYGYTF; cdr3_nt: TGTGCCAGTAGTATAGGAGGGAGTTTAAACTATGGCTACACCTTC
v_call: TRBV5-1; j_call: TRBJ2-3; clone_size: .; d_call: .; cdr3_aa: CASSIRTSTDTQYF; cdr3_nt: TGCGCCAGCAGCATTCGGACTAGCACAGATACGCAGTATTTT
v_call: TRBV19; j_call: TRBJ2-5; clone_size: .; d_call: TRBD1; cdr3_aa: CASSVDRAETQYF; cdr3_nt: TGTGCCAGTAGTGTGGACAGGGCGGAGACCCAGTACTTC
v_call: TRBV6-5; j_call: TRBJ2-3; clone_size: .; d_call: TRBD1; cdr3_aa: CASSYDRGADTQYF; cdr3_nt: TGTGCCAGCAGTTACGACAGGGGGGCAGATACGCAGTATTTT
v_call: TRBV11-2; j_call: TRBJ2-7; clone_size: .; d_call: .; cdr3_aa: CASSFEGDEQYF; cdr3_nt: TGTGCCAGCAGCTTTGAGGGCGACGAGCAGTACTTC
v_call: TRBV4-2; j_call: TRBJ2-1; clone_size: .; d_call: .; cdr3_aa: CASSPESLASTYNEQFF; cdr3_nt: TGTGCCAGCAGCCCTGAAAGTCTAGCGTCTACGTACAATGAGCAGTTCTTC
v_call: TRBV27; j_call: TRBJ1-1; clone_size: .; d_call: .; cdr3_aa: CASLTGNTEAFF; cdr3_nt: TGTGCCAGCCTTACAGGGAACACTGAAGCTTTCTTT
v_call: TRBV27; j_call: TRBJ2-3; clone_size: .; d_call: TRBD2; cdr3_aa: CASSLRLADTDTQYF; cdr3_nt: TGTGCCAGCAGTTTACGGCTAGCGGACACAGATACGCAGTATTTT
v_call: TRBV2; j_call: TRBJ1-2; clone_size: .; d_call: .; cdr3_aa: CASSEEEGSGGYTF; cdr3_nt: TGTGCCAGCAGTGAAGAGGAGGGATCGGGCGGCTACACCTTC
v_call: TRBV5-1; j_call: TRBJ1-4; clone_size: .; d_call: TRBD1; cdr3_aa: CASSLGTGAELGEKLFF; cdr3_nt: TGCGCCAGCAGCCTCGGGACAGGGGCAGAACTCGGGGAAAAACTGTTTTTT
v_call: TRBV18; j_call: TRBJ2-5; clone_size: .; d_call: TRBD1; cdr3_aa: CASSPGTDSQETQYF; cdr3_nt: TGTGCCAGCTCACCTGGGACAGATTCCCAAGAGACCCAGTACTTC
v_call: TRBV28; j_call: TRBJ2-7; clone_size: .; d_call: TRBD2; cdr3_aa: CASSTHTPGAGEQYF; cdr3_nt: TGTGCCAGCAGCACCCACACCCCCGGAGCGGGAGAGCAGTACTTC
v_call: TRBV5-4; j_call: TRBJ2-1; clone_size: .; d_call: TRBD2; cdr3_aa: CASSFSGGSYNEQFF; cdr3_nt: TGTGCCAGCAGCTTTAGCGGGGGCTCCTACAATGAGCAGTTCTTC
v_call: TRBV4-3; j_call: TRBJ2-2; clone_size: .; d_call: TRBD2; cdr3_aa: CASSQDVNGRYTGELFF; cdr3_nt: TGCGCCAGCAGCCAAGATGTTAACGGGAGGTACACCGGGGAGCTGTTTTTT
v_call: TRBV6-6; j_call: TRBJ2-5; clone_size: .; d_call: TRBD2; cdr3_aa: CASTPGGRPETQYF; cdr3_nt: TGTGCCAGCACCCCGGGCGGGAGACCCGAGACCCAGTACTTC
v_call: TRBV2; j_call: TRBJ2-5; clone_size: once; d_call: TRBD2; cdr3_aa: CASKPTSVQGTQYF; cdr3_nt: TGTGCCAGCAAACCAACTAGCGTTCAAGGGACCCAGTACTTC
v_call: TRBV5-1; j_call: TRBJ1-1; clone_size: .; d_call: .; cdr3_aa: CASSLTRNTEAFF; cdr3_nt: TGCGCCAGCAGCTTGACTAGGAACACTGAAGCTTTCTTT
v_call: TRBV10-2; j_call: TRBJ1-5; clone_size: .; d_call: TRBD1; cdr3_aa: CASSGQGGNQPQHF; cdr3_nt: TGCGCCAGCAGTGGACAGGGGGGGAATCAGCCCCAGCATTTT
v_call: TRBV10-3; j_call: TRBJ2-7; clone_size: .; d_call: TRBD1; cdr3_aa: CAVYPGTGTYEQYF; cdr3_nt: TGTGCCGTCTACCCCGGGACAGGGACCTACGAGCAGTACTTC
v_call: TRBV19; j_call: TRBJ2-7; clone_size: .; d_call: .; cdr3_aa: CASSIGGKRAYEQYF; cdr3_nt: TGTGCCAGTAGTATAGGAGGGAAACGTGCCTACGAGCAGTACTTC
v_call: TRBV14; j_call: TRBJ1-2; clone_size: .; d_call: .; cdr3_aa: CASSGQFSYGYTF; cdr3_nt: TGTGCCAGCAGTGGACAGTTCTCTTATGGCTACACCTTC
v_call: TRBV5-1; j_call: TRBJ2-7; clone_size: .; d_call: TRBD2; cdr3_aa: CASSLVRASGTYEQYF; cdr3_nt: TGCGCCAGCAGCTTGGTCCGGGCTAGCGGTACCTACGAGCAGTACTTC
v_call: TRBV18; j_call: TRBJ1-2; clone_size: .; d_call: .; cdr3_aa: CASSPPNTANYGYTF; cdr3_nt: TGTGCCAGCTCACCACCTAACACCGCTAACTATGGCTACACCTTC
v_call: TRBV7-2; j_call: TRBJ2-5; clone_size: .; d_call: TRBD1; cdr3_aa: CASSGTVRQETQYF; cdr3_nt: TGTGCCAGCAGCGGGACAGTACGCCAAGAGACCCAGTACTTC
v_call: TRBV27; j_call: TRBJ2-1; clone_size: .; d_call: TRBD1; cdr3_aa: CASSSQGAKNNEQFF; cdr3_nt: TGTGCCAGCAGTTCCCAGGGGGCAAAAAACAATGAGCAGTTCTTC
v_call: TRBV6-6; j_call: TRBJ2-7; clone_size: .; d_call: .; cdr3_aa: CASSYGDSSYEQYF; cdr3_nt: TGTGCCAGCAGTTACGGTGACAGTTCCTACGAGCAGTACTTC
v_call: TRBV6-1; j_call: TRBJ2-3; clone_size: .; d_call: .; cdr3_aa: CASSARQFPTDTQYF; cdr3_nt: TGTGCCAGCAGCGCCAGACAGTTCCCTACAGATACGCAGTATTTT
v_call: TRBV5-1; j_call: TRBJ2-1; clone_size: .; d_call: .; cdr3_aa: CASSLGTAGHNEQFF; cdr3_nt: TGCGCCAGCAGCTTGGGGACAGCAGGTCACAATGAGCAGTTCTTC
v_call: TRBV5-1; j_call: TRBJ2-3; clone_size: .; d_call: .; cdr3_aa: CASSLDSTSTDTQYF; cdr3_nt: TGCGCCAGCAGCTTGGATTCTACTAGCACAGATACGCAGTATTTT
v_call: TRBV30; j_call: TRBJ1-1; clone_size: .; d_call: .; cdr3_aa: CAWGQQAGTEAFF; cdr3_nt: TGTGCCTGGGGACAGCAGGCGGGCACTGAAGCTTTCTTT
v_call: TRBV9; j_call: TRBJ1-1; clone_size: .; d_call: .; cdr3_aa: CASSVEALQGLHTEAFF; cdr3_nt: TGTGCCAGCAGCGTAGAGGCGTTGCAGGGGCTGCACACTGAAGCTTTCTTT
v_call: TRBV10-2; j_call: TRBJ1-2; clone_size: .; d_call: TRBD1; cdr3_aa: CASRPGQADRDGYTF; cdr3_nt: TGCGCCAGCAGACCAGGACAGGCTGACAGGGATGGCTACACCTTC
v_call: TRBV18; j_call: TRBJ2-2; clone_size: .; d_call: .; cdr3_aa: CASSPLANTGELFF; cdr3_nt: TGTGCCAGCTCACCACTAGCGAACACCGGGGAGCTGTTTTTT
v_call: TRBV18; j_call: TRBJ2-5; clone_size: once; d_call: .; cdr3_aa: CASSPAAGGMQETQYF; cdr3_nt: TGTGCCAGCTCACCTGCTGCGGGTGGGATGCAAGAGACCCAGTACTTC
v_call: TRBV7-2; j_call: TRBJ2-7; clone_size: .; d_call: .; cdr3_aa: CASSLDFGEQYF; cdr3_nt: TGTGCCAGCAGCTTAGATTTCGGCGAGCAGTACTTC
v_call: TRBV19; j_call: TRBJ1-1; clone_size: .; d_call: .; cdr3_aa: CASSSASDTEAFF; cdr3_nt: TGTGCCAGTAGTTCCGCTTCGGACACTGAAGCTTTCTTT
v_call: TRBV30; j_call: TRBJ1-2; clone_size: once; d_call: .; cdr3_aa: CAWSAVTTGGYTF; cdr3_nt: TGTGCCTGGAGTGCCGTTACTACGGGAGGCTACACCTTC
v_call: TRBV29-1; j_call: TRBJ1-1; clone_size: once; d_call: .; cdr3_aa: CSVGERNTEAFF; cdr3_nt: TGCAGCGTTGGGGAGAGGAACACTGAAGCTTTCTTT
v_call: TRBV10-3; j_call: TRBJ2-7; clone_size: .; d_call: TRBD1; cdr3_aa: CAISASPGQGADEQYF; cdr3_nt: TGTGCCATCAGTGCCTCCCCGGGACAGGGGGCTGACGAGCAGTACTTC